This TCR beta chain comes out of a study of blood T cell repertoires in COVID-19. TCRdb's table, derived via immunoSEQ multiplex PCR, lists solely in-frame clones and lacks some. This repertoire shows some 70,000 clones, roughly four fifths found once; its top ten account for about 5%. The CDR3 is made up of 14 amino acids. Looked up from germline, CDR1 is SGHRS and CDR2 is YFSETQ. The trim removed 5 bases at V and 5 bases at J, leaving 7 bases unmatched. The chain combines TRBV5-1 with TRBJ2-3; 8 nucleotides align to TRBD2. The specimen was peripheral blood. The sequence derives from a woman aged 60-75 years with acute or convalescent COVID-19. CDR3 region: CASSVGGAKDTQYF. The CDR3 DNA sequence: TGCGCCAGCAGTGTCGGGGGGGCTAAAGATACGCAGTATTTT.